The TCR beta chain under discussion was sequenced for a study of T cell changes during pregnancy in multiple sclerosis. The repertoire was sequenced with immunoSEQ multiplex PCR; TCRdb's copy has only in-frame clones and lacks some. The sample contains fewer than 50,000 clones, roughly nine tenths of which appear only once. V was shortened by 6 bases and J by 0 bases, with 9 bases between the two germline ends. CDR1 MNHEY and CDR2 SMNVEV come from the germline V gene (reference sequence). CDR3 size: 15 residues. The sequenced sample was CD8+ T cells from peripheral blood mononuclear cells, obtained after pregnancy. J is TRBJ2-6 and V is TRBV27, with D perhaps matching TRBD1 (6 bases). This clonotype originated in a female donor with multiple sclerosis, enrolled in a pregnancy study. CDR3 protein: CASRQGSSGANVLTF. The DNA of the CDR3 is TGTGCCAGCAGGCAGGGGTCCTCTGGGGCCAACGTCCTGACTTTC.